This T cell receptor (beta chain) was sequenced in a study of blood T cells in healthy people across ages. Overall study context: The template switching approach captured approximately one barcoded beta molecule for every two T cells.

Findings of the study overall: Estimates of total diversity, which came from one million sequenced T cells, were considered to be underestimates. More naive CD4+ cells and higher diversity marked long-lived donors relative to aged donors.

Comments on this clonotype: Its antigen is still unknown.

Germline assignment: CDR1 LGHNA and CDR2 YNFKEQ. The length of the CDR3 is 16 residues. Trimming took 3 bases from V and 8 from J, leaving 20 bases between them. A second PCR, run for roughly 7 to 12 cycles, used a sample-barcoded 5' primer plus a J-beta primer mix. Via MiXCR, TCRdb re-called the 5' RACE reads, giving one row per CDR3 protein. This sample has roughly 900,000 distinct CDR3 sequences, with about 44% found just once. The source of this sequence is a man in his thirties or forties in good health. The sequencing sample was made of blood. V gene TRBV4-2 combines with J gene TRBJ2-1; D is perhaps TRBD1 (6 bases). CDR3 sequence: CASSHTTDGGGYEQFF. The DNA for the CDR3 is TGTGCCAGCAGCCACACCACTGATGGGGGCGGGTATGAGCAGTTCTTC.